The 21 T cell receptor beta chains given below trace back to one sample, sequenced in a study of T cell repertoires in aging, cancer and after chemotherapy. A mixed TRB-A/B primer pool amplified rearranged TRB by multiplex touch-down PCR. In TCRdb, the multiplex PCR reads were re-called with MiXCR into one record per CDR3 protein. The table has 5,000 or so distinct CDR3 sequences, less than 25% seen once. Peripheral blood genomic DNA, not sorted cells or RNA, was the template. The sequencing input was blood. These receptors were obtained from a human donor in good health. The donor label of this sample is uncertain.

This clonotype is medium-sized. This chain uses TRBV12-3 or TRBV12-4 with TRBJ1-2, with a tentative D call TRBD1 (5 bases). The V end lost 6 bases, the J end lost 7 bases, and 15 bases lay between the germline ends. The CDR3 has 13 residues. CDR3 bases: TGTGCCAGCAGGACGGGACCGACGGTTGGCTACACCTTC. Encoded protein: CASRTGPTVGYTF.

Judged by abundance, this clonotype is medium-sized. This chain links TRBV6-5 with TRBJ2-3, with 8 bases aligning to TRBD2. With 1 base clipped from V and 5 bases from J, the junction kept 14 bases outside the gene matches. The CDR3 runs to 18 residues. Germline values: CDR1 MNHEY, CDR2 SVGAGI. CDR3 protein: CASSYFPEAGGRVDTQYF. CDR3 in DNA: TGTGCCAGCAGTTACTTCCCCGAGGCGGGGGGCCGGGTAGATACGCAGTATTTT.

The CDR3 DNA reads as TGTGCCAGCAGCTCCGGGACTAGCGGGAGGGCGGTCGCAGATACGCAGTATTTT. Translation gives CASSSGTSGRAVADTQYF. The genes are TRBV4-2 and TRBJ2-3, with TRBD2 matching over 16 bases. This CDR3 is 18 amino acids long. The germline V gene encodes CDR1 LGHNA and CDR2 YNFKEQ. J lost 4 bases, V lost 5 bases, and 9 bases had no gene match.

In its sample, this clonotype ranks as medium-sized. This chain uses TRBV19 with TRBJ1-4; D is possibly TRBD1 (6 bases). The CDR3 covers 14 residues. CDR1 is LNHDA and CDR2 is SQIVND in the germline V gene (reference sequence). Trimming pared 6 bases from V and 4 bases from J, leaving 12 bases between. Here the CDR3 DNA reads TGTGCCAGTAGATCAGGACAGCTTAATGAAAAACTGTTTTTT. Translation gives CASRSGQLNEKLFF.

CDR3 in amino acids: CASSLEGVGGYTF. The CDR3 region has the DNA TGCGCCAGCAGCTTGGAAGGGGTAGGCGGCTACACCTTC. The chain employs TRBV5-1 and TRBJ1-2, with a weak D call TRBD1 (5 bases). CDR3 length: 13 amino acids. V gave up 0 bases and J gave up 8 bases, with 11 bases separating them. Germline V CDR1 and CDR2: SGHRS, YFSETQ.

This clonotype counts as medium-sized. The chain couples TRBV5-3 to TRBJ2-3; tentatively, D is TRBD2 (6 bases). TRBV5-3 is an open reading frame, and its role is uncertain. V gave up 3 bases and J gave up 0 bases, with 14 bases separating them. The length of the CDR3 is 16 residues. For the CDR3, the DNA is TGTGCCAGAAGCTCCCCCCGGGGGTGCAGCACAGATACGCAGTATTTT. It yields the protein CARSSPRGCSTDTQYF.

This chain connects TRBV10-2 to TRBJ1-5, with 8 bases aligning to TRBD1. CDR1 is WSHSY, CDR2 SAAADI, per germline. This CDR3 region has 14 residues. The V and J ends lost 6 bases and 6 bases, in that order; junction bases with no gene match: 7. The CDR3 DNA follows: TGCGCCAGCAGGACGTCAGGGGGCGGTCAGCCCCAGCATTTT. The encoded protein is CASRTSGGGQPQHF.

The table lists this clonotype with many counts. The rearrangement uses TRBV12-3 or TRBV12-4 and TRBJ1-5, with D hard to call. The germline V and J ends were trimmed by 5 bases and 4 bases, with 12 bases remaining between them. This CDR3 has 14 amino acids. CDR3 in DNA: TGTGCCAGCAGTGACCCAGAATTAAATCAGCCCCAGCATTTT. Amino acids: CASSDPELNQPQHF.

Comments on this clonotype: A much larger clone lies a single base off, so this may be a read error. J is TRBJ1-1 and V is TRBV5-5, with D uncertain. Per germline, CDR1 SGHKS and CDR2 YYEKEE (reference sequence). There are 15 residues in the CDR3. DNA for the CDR3: TGTGCCAGCAGCTTGGCGGCGACAAAGAACACTGGAGCTTTCTTT. It encodes CASSLAATKNTGAFF.

The chain combines TRBV7-2 with TRBJ2-2, with a weak D call TRBD1 (5 bases). Between the trimmed V and J ends, which lost 4 bases and 7 bases, there was a span of 16 bases. CDR1 and CDR2 (germline): SGHTA, FQGNSA. CDR3 length equals 15 residues. The chain's CDR3 is CASSSQGPPGGELFF. CDR3 nucleotides: TGTGCCAGCAGCTCCCAGGGTCCCCCCGGCGGGGAGCTGTTTTTT.

Judged by abundance, this clonotype is medium-sized. The chain uses TRBV30 and TRBJ1-5, with 11 positions matching TRBD1. Trimming cost V 1 base and J 9 bases; bases outside gene matches: 5. This CDR3 region has 14 residues. CDR1 is GTSNPN and CDR2 is SVGIG in the germline V gene (reference sequence). The CDR3 reads CAWSEGTGGTPQHF. In DNA, the CDR3 is TGTGCCTGGAGTGAAGGGACAGGGGGTACGCCCCAGCATTTT.

V usage is TRBV7-2 and J usage is TRBJ1-4, with D hard to call. CDR1 and CDR2 from the germline V gene are SGHTA and FQGNSA. V was trimmed by 1 base and J by 2 bases, leaving 5 bases between them. The CDR3 is made up of 14 amino acids. DNA of the CDR3: TGTGCCAGCAGCTTAGGAAGTACTAATGAAAAACTGTTTTTT. Translation: CASSLGSTNEKLFF.

CDR3 bases: TGTGCCAGCAGCTTCGGGGAGCAGTACTTC. It yields the protein CASSFGEQYF. The chain recombines TRBV11-3 with TRBJ2-7; D is unclear. Per the germline V gene, CDR1 is SGHNT and CDR2 is YENEEA. Between the trimmed V and J ends, which lost 3 bases and 7 bases, there was a span of 4 bases. The CDR3 spans 10 residues.

This clonotype rates as medium-sized. V usage is TRBV27 and J usage is TRBJ1-2; D possibly corresponds to TRBD1 (5 bases). In germline, CDR1 is MNHEY, CDR2 SMNVEV (reference sequence). CDR3 length equals 15 residues. Trimming removed 0 bases at V and 6 bases at J, with 14 bases between. The CDR3 loop is CASSLSMAGLNGYTF. The DNA for the CDR3 is TGTGCCAGCAGTTTATCGATGGCAGGGTTGAATGGCTACACCTTC.

Judged by abundance, this clonotype is medium-sized. The chain recombines TRBV12-3 or TRBV12-4 with TRBJ2-6; D remains unclear. The germline V and J ends were trimmed by 5 bases and 4 bases, with 24 bases remaining between them. The CDR3 has 19 amino acids. The CDR3 region has the DNA TGTGCCAGCAGTGCTCTCGGGTCCTTCGCCTTATCCGGGGCCAACGTCCTGACTTTC. Translating it yields CASSALGSFALSGANVLTF.

This clonotype is labeled medium-sized. The chain couples TRBV11-3 to TRBJ2-7; TRBD2 agrees at 7 bases. CDR1 and CDR2 (germline): SGHNT, YENEEA. The CDR3 contains 14 residues. Trimming took 7 bases from V and 4 from J; bases not matched to a gene: 10. CDR3 amino acids: CASTPRSGDYEQYF. Written as DNA, the CDR3 is TGTGCCAGCACCCCCCGAAGCGGGGATTACGAGCAGTACTTC.

The gene calls are TRBV12-3 or TRBV12-4 and TRBJ1-1; no clear D gene. V was shortened by 3 bases and J by 2 bases, with 4 bases between the two germline ends. The CDR3 totals 12 residues. The CDR3 here is CASSFRNTEAFF. The CDR3 DNA is TGTGCCAGCAGTTTCCGAAACACTGAAGCTTTCTTT.

As for this clonotype: A much larger clonotype is one base distant, so this may be a read error. This chain connects TRBV10-3 to TRBJ2-5; 9 positions match TRBD2. The CDR3 has 16 residues. Germline loops: CDR1 ENHRY, CDR2 SYGVKD. V was pared by 10 bases and J by 4 bases, with 16 bases of the junction left unmatched. The CDR3 coding sequence is TGTGCCACCGACAGGGCTGCGGGAGGGGGCGGAGAGACCCAGTACTTC. Protein sequence: CATDRAAGGGGETQYF.

In this sample, this clonotype turned up once. The chain carries TRBV20-1 and TRBJ2-3; D is possibly TRBD1 or TRBD2 (5 bases each). The germline V and J ends were trimmed by 6 bases and 6 bases, with 22 bases remaining between them. Germline V gives CDR1 DFQATT, CDR2 SNEGSKA (reference sequence). The CDR3 runs 15 residues. CDR3 protein: CSAFTGTPNMDTQYF. The CDR3 DNA reads TGCAGTGCATTCACCGGGACCCCCAACATGGATACGCAGTATTTT.

As to this clonotype: Compared with germline, one end of the junction differs, possibly owing to a read error. The rearrangement links TRBV5-4 to TRBJ2-1; maybe TRBD2 (6 bases). Germline V gene data show CDR1 as SGHNT and CDR2 as YYREEE (reference sequence). This CDR3 is 17 amino acids long. The CDR3 spells CVSNHGEPGEVRNEQFF. Written as DNA, the CDR3 is TGTGTCAGCAACCATGGGGAACCGGGAGAGGTGAGGAATGAGCAGTTCTTC.

This clonotype was counted ten times or more. Here the CDR3 reads CAWSGTVNTEAFF. Written as DNA, the CDR3 is TGTGCCTGGAGTGGGACAGTCAACACTGAAGCTTTCTTT. The chain joins TRBV30 to TRBJ1-1, with TRBD1 as a possible D gene (6 bases). Germline CDR1 GTSNPN, CDR2 SVGIG (reference sequence). The length of the CDR3 is 13 residues. V lost 1 base and J 2 bases, leaving 8 bases between the germline ends.